Described below is a single TCR beta chain sequence and its context. Which antigen it targets is not known. No clone much larger than this one lies a single base away; base qualities are absent. These data are taken from a study of shared clonotypes between healthy human individuals (dated by TCRdb to 2018 to 2020). About the study as a whole: A couple of women and a few men aged 18 to 49 years were included in the cohort. For each donor, three plates each were used for CD4 naive and CD4 memory, two plates were used for CD8 naive, and one plate was used for CD8 memory. To estimate repertoire size and how much clonotype sharing occurs between individuals, the study deeply sequenced the blood TCR repertoires of several healthy adults. To increase sequencing depth and limit assay-specific biases, TCR repertoire library preparation and sequencing were carried out by different laboratories using diverse techniques. Between about 0.9 and 10 billion PBMCs per donor were obtained by leukapheresis. What the research found in general, with its limitations: Only blood was sampled, and tissue TCR repertoires likely differ from those in blood. Incomplete sequencing was indicated by rarefaction of sorted-subset datasets, despite the large sequencing depth. Larger estimated clonotype richness was generally found for naive subsets than for memory subsets. Based on pairwise subsampling, the degree of clonotype sharing among donors was expected to be affected by sequencing depth. Compared with non-shared clonotypes, clonotypes shared by all four sorted-subset donors had higher generation probabilities. Because the study included only a small number of donors, the genetic and exposure-history diversity represented was limited. Sharing across several donors was observed for roughly 5.4% of naive CD4, under 4% of naive CD8, over 2% of memory CD4, and about 0.39% of memory CD8 clonotypes.

CD8 naive samples were CD45RO-negative cells positively selected for CCR7, giving a CD45RA+CCR7+ population that excluded TemRA cells. The donors were healthy, HIV-negative adults with no recently reported acute infections or vaccinations. All donors were Caucasian adults living in Nashville, Tennessee, USA. After blood collection by leukapheresis, PBMCs were isolated using Ficoll-Histopaque density gradient centrifugation and then cryopreserved in the vapor phase of liquid nitrogen. Purity and quantity of every magnetically sorted T cell population were checked by analytical flow cytometry. Genomic DNA was isolated from each sorted fraction and quantified by UV absorbance on a Nanodrop 2000c. TCR CDR3 regions were amplified from genomic DNA by multiplex PCR using the deep immunoSEQ assay. Extracted genomic DNA from each cell subset was distributed evenly across all wells of several immunoSEQ 96-well plates, and each plate was treated as a replicate. For sorted subsets, about 210 ng of genomic DNA, equivalent to 25,000 to 35,000 T cell genomes, went into each replicate PCR. The purified libraries were quantified using a Qubit 3.0 fluorometer, sized with a Bioanalyzer 2100, and then quantified again using the KAPA Library Quantification kit. Every immunoSEQ 96-well plate was sequenced on a separate single-read 150-cycle Illumina NextSeq 550 flow cell. As for the original processing: Because the immunoSEQ output held only junctional sequences and lacked quality scores, the filtering could not match the filtering applied to full-length reads. To assign V/J genes and CDR3, sequences were annotated using PyIR, a Python wrapper for IgBLAST v1.9, with IMGT germline references. Reads were filtered out if the reads had weak V/J assignments (E-value above 1e-6), no CDR3, stop codons, out-of-frame junctions, or ambiguous translated residues. A V3J clonotype was defined by an identical inferred V gene, J gene, and CDR3 amino acid sequence. To compute the percentage overlap between repertoires, the number of shared unique clonotypes was divided by the size of the smaller repertoire. Repertoire richness was assessed with RTK rarefaction, the Chao1 estimator, and Recon v2.1 estimates of unobserved clonotypes. Generation probabilities for all TCRbeta clonotypes obtained by the gDNA method from several donors were computed using OLGA. TCRdb mirrors the immuneACCESS table, restricted to in-frame sequences. Some clones are absent from its copies; in checked studies, under half trace to an unresolved V gene, and the reason for the others is unknown. V and J calls and clone size are those listed in that table; D and trimming were worked out from the DNA. The sample records about 2.1 million clones, 93% of which are singletons. Around 1.8% of the sample is taken by the ten largest.

This TCR was sampled from a man in his late teens or twenties in good health. Some clones in this sample may be carry-over from other donors' samples. The sequenced sample was naive CD8+ T cells from PBMCs. Per the publication, the cell subset or site label means: CD45RA+CCR7+.

In nucleotides, the sequence is TGTGCCAGCAGTTATCTGCGGGAGGGTGGCGAGCAGTACTTC. It is translated as CASSYLREGGEQYF. The chain is made from TRBV6-5 and TRBJ2-7; 9 bases in between match TRBD2. V is trimmed back by 3 bases and J by 6 bases, and the junction contains 6 bases that no gene match accounts for. CDR1 and CDR2 are read off the germline V gene as MNHEY and SVGAGI. The CDR3 covers 14 residues, taking in both the cysteine and the phenylalanine. Only the CDR3 DNA stays, 42 bases, in frame from base 1.